This T cell receptor beta chain originates from a study of OX40 agonist ivuxolimab in advanced cancers. Clones were sequenced by immunoSEQ multiplex PCR, and TCRdb holds only the in-frame ones, with some missing. The data contain tens of thousands of clones, approximately 91% of them singletons. After removal of 3 bases from V and 8 bases from J, the junction contained 9 bases not matched to a gene. Germline assignment: CDR1 GTSNPN and CDR2 SVGIG (reference sequence). The CDR3 sequence is 14 residues long. The source of this sequence is an adult with an advanced solid tumor such as melanoma, head and neck, liver or kidney cancer. The chain carries TRBV30 and TRBJ2-3; 9 positions agree with TRBD1. The sequencing used CD4+ or CD8+ T cells sorted from blood, collected in a trial of the OX40 agonist ivuxolimab. The chain's CDR3 is CAWRRTGDGGTQYF. DNA for the CDR3: TGTGCCTGGAGGCGGACAGGGGATGGGGGTACGCAGTATTTT.